This T cell receptor (beta chain) was captured by sequencing in a study of CD8 T cells in Susac syndrome. Random hexamers primed reverse transcription of 0.5 to 1 ug RNA. The CDR3 of TCR beta was amplified by immunoSEQ multiplex PCR across 54 Vbeta and 13 Jbeta. From the immunoSEQ multiplex PCR reads, TCRdb called clonotypes with MiXCR, one entry per CDR3 protein. The sample includes roughly 110,000 distinct CDR3 sequences, roughly 90% of them seen just once. CDR1 SGHDT and CDR2 YYEEEE come from the germline V gene. The CDR3 runs to 16 residues. Trimming cost V 3 bases and J 0 bases, with 10 bases left between them.

The sample comprised CD8+ T cells from PBMCs. The chain recombines TRBV5-6 with TRBJ1-6, with D uncertain. The sequence derives from a human donor in good health. This chain's CDR3 is CASSWTPSSYNSPLHF. DNA of the CDR3: TGTGCCAGCAGCTGGACGCCGAGCTCCTATAATTCACCCCTCCACTTT. Full variable domain (remainder filled in from reference TRBV5-6 and TRBJ1-6): DAGVTQSPTHLIKTRGQQVTLRCSPKSGHDTVSWYQQALGQGPQFIFQYYEEEERQRGNFPDRFSGHQFPNYSSELNVNALLLGDSALYLCASSWTPSSYNSPLHFGNGTRLTVT.